This TCR beta chain was sequenced for a study of cytomegalovirus exposure and HLA in healthy donors. Study-wide findings and caveats: Most TCR sequences were uncommon, yet certain public TCRs appeared in many donors. Clonal expansion was found to be greater in HLA-associated TCR beta chains than in equally common others in a later analysis. For most subjects, TCR beta sequences were reported to predict HLA-A and HLA-B alleles with accuracy.

This CDR3 spans 15 amino acids. Germline V gene data show CDR1 as SNHLY and CDR2 as FYNNEI. V was trimmed by 3 bases and J by 8 bases, leaving 17 bases between them. Primers included in the PCR were 60 Vbeta and 13 Jbeta primers. The data were produced by immunoSEQ multiplex PCR, yet TCRdb's version contains in-frame clones alone and is incomplete. The sample has approximately 170,000 clones, 65% to 70% seen once. On this clone: Its antigen is undetermined.

This sequence joins TRBV2 and TRBJ2-4; possible D gene TRBD2, 6 bases. The clonotype originates from a woman aged 18-29 years in good health and CMV-seropositive. The sample consisted of PBMCs. The DNA of the CDR3 is TGTGCCAGCAGTGACGGGGGTCTACCCGGGGACATTCAGTACTTC. Its protein is CASSDGGLPGDIQYF.